The rows below give T cell receptor beta chains drawn from one sample of a study of glioma-infiltrating T cells. TCRdb itself ran the multiplex PCR reads through MiXCR, one entry per CDR3 protein. Counted here are some 110,000 distinct CDR3 sequences, less than 30% occurring once; the ten biggest clones make up nearly 15%. The specimen was glioma tissue, nonneoplastic brain tissue, or PBMCs (not recorded which). The receptor source for this set is a human donor with low-grade glioma or glioblastoma, undergoing nonglioma brain surgery, or in good health (not recorded which). The CDR3 runs from the conserved cysteine through the conserved F or W. D genes are given only for firm matches. Part of the rows lack a size; the others show once, few, many or a class for expanded clones.

v_gene: TRBV5-4; abundance: -; j_gene: TRBJ2-1; d_gene: TRBD2; CDR3nt: TGTGCCAGCAGCTTAGCTAGCGGGACGAATGAGCAGTTCTTC; CDR3aa: CASSLASGTNEQFF
v_gene: TRBV3-1; abundance: -; j_gene: TRBJ1-1; d_gene: -; CDR3nt: TGTGCCAGCAGTGAAGCGATCGGGGGCATAGGAACCCTGAACACTAAAGCTTTCTTT; CDR3aa: CASSEAIGGIGTLNTKAFF
v_gene: TRBV27; abundance: many; j_gene: TRBJ2-5; d_gene: TRBD2; CDR3nt: TGTGCCAGCAGTTCCCTAGCGGGAGGGCCGGGGACCCAGTACTTC; CDR3aa: CASSSLAGGPGTQYF
v_gene: TRBV20-1; abundance: many; j_gene: TRBJ2-3; d_gene: TRBD2; CDR3nt: TGCAGTGCTAGCCGGAGTAGCGGGATCGGAACAGATACGCAGTATTTT; CDR3aa: CSASRSSGIGTDTQYF
v_gene: TRBV29-1; abundance: few; j_gene: TRBJ2-7; d_gene: -; CDR3nt: TGCAGCGTTGTAGGACTACTAAACGAGCAGTACTTC; CDR3aa: CSVVGLLNEQYF
v_gene: TRBV7-2; abundance: many; j_gene: TRBJ2-5; d_gene: -; CDR3nt: TGTGCCAGCAGCTATCAGGCGGGGCCGGGCCAAGAGACCCAGTACTTC; CDR3aa: CASSYQAGPGQETQYF
v_gene: TRBV28; abundance: many; j_gene: TRBJ2-7; d_gene: -; CDR3nt: TGTGCCAGCAGTTTACTCCTACAGGGTACCCTCGTAAGGGAGCAGTACTTC; CDR3aa: CASSLLLQGTLVREQYF
v_gene: TRBV5-4; abundance: many; j_gene: TRBJ2-5; d_gene: -; CDR3nt: TGTGCCAGCAGCTTGCGAAGCGGGCAAGAGACCCAGTACTTC; CDR3aa: CASSLRSGQETQYF
v_gene: TRBV12-3/TRBV12-4; abundance: -; j_gene: TRBJ1-1; d_gene: -; CDR3nt: TGTGCCAGCAGTTTAGCGCGGGTTAAGGACAATGAAGCTTTCTTT; CDR3aa: CASSLARVKDNEAFF
v_gene: TRBV7-9; abundance: many; j_gene: TRBJ1-5; d_gene: TRBD1; CDR3nt: TGTGCCAGCAGCCCCTCGACAGGGGCCTGGCCCCAGCATTTT; CDR3aa: CASSPSTGAWPQHF
v_gene: TRBV7-9; abundance: many; j_gene: TRBJ1-2; d_gene: -; CDR3nt: TGTGCCAGCAGCTTAGTGGGGAGTAACTATGGCTACACCTTC; CDR3aa: CASSLVGSNYGYTF
v_gene: TRBV2; abundance: once; j_gene: TRBJ2-1; d_gene: TRBD2; CDR3nt: TGTGCCAGCAAACCCACTAGCGGTCAAACCGGCAATGAGCAGTTCTTC; CDR3aa: CASKPTSGQTGNEQFF
v_gene: TRBV6-6; abundance: many; j_gene: TRBJ2-5; d_gene: -; CDR3nt: TGTGCCAGCAGTTACCTCCGGGCAAAGCATCAAGAGACCCAGTACTTC; CDR3aa: CASSYLRAKHQETQYF
v_gene: TRBV20-1; abundance: many; j_gene: TRBJ2-3; d_gene: TRBD2; CDR3nt: TGCAGTGCTAGATCCAACGGACTAGCGGGAGGGACCACAGATACGCAGTATTTT; CDR3aa: CSARSNGLAGGTTDTQYF
v_gene: TRBV25-1; abundance: many; j_gene: TRBJ2-5; d_gene: -; CDR3nt: TGTGCCAGCAGTGAATCCGGCCTAGCAGTTACGGAGACCCAGTACTTC; CDR3aa: CASSESGLAVTETQYF
v_gene: TRBV5-4; abundance: few; j_gene: TRBJ2-3; d_gene: -; CDR3nt: TGTGCCAGCAGCTTGGCCAATAGTTGGGGCACAGATACGCAGTATTTT; CDR3aa: CASSLANSWGTDTQYF
v_gene: TRBV7-2; abundance: many; j_gene: TRBJ2-3; d_gene: TRBD2; CDR3nt: TGTGCCAGCAGCTTAGAGCTAGCGGCAAGCACAGATACGCAGTATTTT; CDR3aa: CASSLELAASTDTQYF
v_gene: TRBV7-2; abundance: many; j_gene: TRBJ2-2; d_gene: -; CDR3nt: TGTGCCAGCAGCTCACGACGGGGGGCGGGAAACACCGGGGAGCTGTTTTTT; CDR3aa: CASSSRRGAGNTGELFF
v_gene: TRBV2; abundance: few; j_gene: TRBJ2-1; d_gene: TRBD2; CDR3nt: TGTGCCAGCAGCCTCACCCTGCACAGGAGCGGGAGCGGCTACAATGAGCAGTTCTTC; CDR3aa: CASSLTLHRSGSGYNEQFF
v_gene: TRBV12-3/TRBV12-4; abundance: many; j_gene: TRBJ1-6; d_gene: TRBD1; CDR3nt: TGTGCCAGCAGCGGGACAGCTAATTCACCCCTCCACTTT; CDR3aa: CASSGTANSPLHF
v_gene: TRBV20-1; abundance: few; j_gene: TRBJ2-3; d_gene: TRBD1; CDR3nt: TGCAGTGCCCCGGACACACAGGGGCGGGATACGCAGTATTTT; CDR3aa: CSAPDTQGRDTQYF
v_gene: TRBV10-2; abundance: many; j_gene: TRBJ1-3; d_gene: -; CDR3nt: TGCGCCAGCAGTGACAGGGTGATCTCTGGAAACACCATATATTTT; CDR3aa: CASSDRVISGNTIYF
v_gene: TRBV2; abundance: many; j_gene: TRBJ2-3; d_gene: -; CDR3nt: TGTGCTCGGAAGGGCACAGGGGATACGCAGTATTTT; CDR3aa: CARKGTGDTQYF
v_gene: TRBV2; abundance: many; j_gene: TRBJ2-1; d_gene: TRBD2; CDR3nt: TGTGCCAGCAGTGTCTCGCGGGAGGGCGAAAATGAGCAGTTCTTC; CDR3aa: CASSVSREGENEQFF
v_gene: TRBV4-3; abundance: many; j_gene: TRBJ2-7; d_gene: TRBD1; CDR3nt: TGCGCCAGCAGCCAACCCGGGACAGGGTTCCACGAGCAGTACTTC; CDR3aa: CASSQPGTGFHEQYF
v_gene: TRBV19; abundance: -; j_gene: TRBJ1-2; d_gene: TRBD1; CDR3nt: TGTGCCAGTAGTATAGAGGGACAGAGTAACTATGGCTACACCTTC; CDR3aa: CASSIEGQSNYGYTF
v_gene: TRBV27; abundance: many; j_gene: TRBJ2-3; d_gene: -; CDR3nt: TGTGCCACCGCGGACACCACAGATACGCAGTATTTT; CDR3aa: CATADTTDTQYF
v_gene: TRBV18; abundance: -; j_gene: TRBJ1-2; d_gene: TRBD1; CDR3nt: TGTGCCAGCTCACCCAACGCAGACAGGGGATATGGCTACACCTTC; CDR3aa: CASSPNADRGYGYTF
v_gene: TRBV5-1; abundance: -; j_gene: TRBJ1-1; d_gene: TRBD1; CDR3nt: TGCGCCAGCAGCCAGGGGGTGGACACTGAAGCTTTCTTT; CDR3aa: CASSQGVDTEAFF
v_gene: TRBV9; abundance: -; j_gene: TRBJ2-6; d_gene: -; CDR3nt: TGTGCCAGCAGCGTAGGGCCTTCTGGGGCCAACGTCCTGACTTTC; CDR3aa: CASSVGPSGANVLTF
v_gene: TRBV11-2; abundance: -; j_gene: TRBJ1-3; d_gene: -; CDR3nt: TGTGCCAGCAGCTTAAGAGGACAGAGGGCGTCCGGAAACACCATATATTTT; CDR3aa: CASSLRGQRASGNTIYF
v_gene: TRBV12-3/TRBV12-4; abundance: few; j_gene: TRBJ2-7; d_gene: TRBD1; CDR3nt: TGTGCCAGCAGCATGACAGGGGCCTACGAGCAGTACTTC; CDR3aa: CASSMTGAYEQYF
v_gene: TRBV4-1; abundance: few; j_gene: TRBJ2-1; d_gene: -; CDR3nt: TGCGCCAGCAGCCAAGTTGTAGCAGCCTACAATGAGCAGTTCTTC; CDR3aa: CASSQVVAAYNEQFF
v_gene: TRBV14; abundance: few; j_gene: TRBJ1-2; d_gene: -; CDR3nt: TGTGCCAGCAGCCAAGAGGCCAAGAATTATGGCTACACCTTC; CDR3aa: CASSQEAKNYGYTF
v_gene: TRBV3-1; abundance: few; j_gene: TRBJ1-4; d_gene: -; CDR3nt: TGTGCCGCCGGCAGCTTTCGAAATGAAAAACTGTTTTTT; CDR3aa: CAAGSFRNEKLFF
v_gene: TRBV24-1; abundance: many; j_gene: TRBJ2-5; d_gene: -; CDR3nt: TGTGCCACCAGTGATTTAAATAGCGGAGCCGAAGAGACCCAGTACTTC; CDR3aa: CATSDLNSGAEETQYF
v_gene: TRBV5-6; abundance: -; j_gene: TRBJ2-1; d_gene: -; CDR3nt: TGTGCCAGCAGCTTTCGAAGGCGGGATAGGGGCAATGAGCAGTTCTTC; CDR3aa: CASSFRRRDRGNEQFF
v_gene: TRBV6-1; abundance: many; j_gene: TRBJ2-7; d_gene: TRBD2; CDR3nt: TGTGCCAGCAGTGAAGTAGCGGGAGGAACCTACGAGCAGTACTTC; CDR3aa: CASSEVAGGTYEQYF
v_gene: TRBV12-3/TRBV12-4; abundance: few; j_gene: TRBJ2-3; d_gene: TRBD2; CDR3nt: TGTGCCAGCAGTTTGGGGGGACTAGCGGGAGTTCCAGATACGCAGTATTTT; CDR3aa: CASSLGGLAGVPDTQYF
v_gene: TRBV5-6; abundance: few; j_gene: TRBJ1-6; d_gene: TRBD1; CDR3nt: TGTGCCAGCAACCCGAGAGGACAGGGGTATAATTCACCCCTCCACTTT; CDR3aa: CASNPRGQGYNSPLHF
v_gene: TRBV10-3; abundance: many; j_gene: TRBJ2-7; d_gene: TRBD2; CDR3nt: TGTGCCATCAGCGGAGCGGGAGAAACGGGAGAGCAGTACTTC; CDR3aa: CAISGAGETGEQYF
v_gene: TRBV27; abundance: many; j_gene: TRBJ1-1; d_gene: TRBD1; CDR3nt: TGTGCCAGCAGGACGTCCCGGGACAGGGTTGGCGGGAACACTGAAGCTTTCTTT; CDR3aa: CASRTSRDRVGGNTEAFF
v_gene: TRBV6-2/TRBV6-3; abundance: -; j_gene: TRBJ2-1; d_gene: TRBD2; CDR3nt: TGTGCCAGCAGTTCCCGACGACTAGCGGGAGGCAATGAGCAGTTCTTC; CDR3aa: CASSSRRLAGGNEQFF
v_gene: TRBV19; abundance: many; j_gene: TRBJ2-5; d_gene: TRBD1; CDR3nt: TGTGCCAGTGGCACAGGGGACGCTAATCAAGAGACCCAGTACTTC; CDR3aa: CASGTGDANQETQYF
v_gene: TRBV7-9; abundance: -; j_gene: TRBJ2-1; d_gene: TRBD2; CDR3nt: TGTGCCAGCAGCCCTCGGTCGCGGGAGAACTTGGGCAATGAGCAGTTCTTC; CDR3aa: CASSPRSRENLGNEQFF
v_gene: TRBV4-1; abundance: -; j_gene: TRBJ2-3; d_gene: -; CDR3nt: TGCGCCAGCAGCGCTACTTCTAGCACAGATACGCAGTATTTT; CDR3aa: CASSATSSTDTQYF
v_gene: TRBV7-2; abundance: many; j_gene: TRBJ1-5; d_gene: -; CDR3nt: TGTGCCAGCAGCTCAACCGGGACCTGGAATCAGCCCCAGCATTTT; CDR3aa: CASSSTGTWNQPQHF
v_gene: TRBV28; abundance: many; j_gene: TRBJ2-1; d_gene: TRBD1; CDR3nt: TGTGCCAGCAGTTTGCCAAGGACAGGCCCGAGCTCCTACAATGAGCAGTTCTTC; CDR3aa: CASSLPRTGPSSYNEQFF
v_gene: TRBV6-2/TRBV6-3; abundance: many; j_gene: TRBJ2-5; d_gene: TRBD2; CDR3nt: TGTGCCAGCAGTTACTTGGCCCCGGGGGGACCGCGGACCGAAGAGACCCAGTACTTC; CDR3aa: CASSYLAPGGPRTEETQYF
v_gene: TRBV10-3; abundance: many; j_gene: TRBJ1-2; d_gene: -; CDR3nt: TGTGCCATCAGTGAAAGACAGCTGATGAACTATGGCTACACCTTC; CDR3aa: CAISERQLMNYGYTF
v_gene: TRBV30; abundance: few; j_gene: TRBJ1-2; d_gene: -; CDR3nt: TGTGCCTGGACCCGAGTGTTATGGGAAGGCTACACCTTC; CDR3aa: CAWTRVLWEGYTF
v_gene: TRBV20-1; abundance: many; j_gene: TRBJ2-1; d_gene: TRBD2; CDR3nt: TGCAGTGCCATAGCGGGAGGGCAGGGCCATAATGAGCAGTTCTTC; CDR3aa: CSAIAGGQGHNEQFF
v_gene: TRBV4-2; abundance: -; j_gene: TRBJ2-7; d_gene: TRBD2; CDR3nt: TGTGCCAGAAGCCAAGACCGACAGCGGGAGCGCGAGCAGTACTTC; CDR3aa: CARSQDRQREREQYF
v_gene: TRBV4-2; abundance: -; j_gene: TRBJ1-5; d_gene: -; CDR3nt: TGTGCCAGCAGCCAAGAAGGGTCGGGCAATCAGCCCCAGCATTTT; CDR3aa: CASSQEGSGNQPQHF
v_gene: TRBV10-3; abundance: few; j_gene: TRBJ1-2; d_gene: TRBD1; CDR3nt: TGTGCCATCAGTGAGCCGGGACAGAACTATGGCTACACCTTC; CDR3aa: CAISEPGQNYGYTF
v_gene: TRBV5-4; abundance: -; j_gene: TRBJ2-7; d_gene: TRBD2; CDR3nt: TGTGCCAGCAGCTTCGGGACTAGCGGGCTCCCCTACGAGCAGTACTTC; CDR3aa: CASSFGTSGLPYEQYF